This record looks at one T cell receptor beta chain sequence and its context. This clone has only one observation. There is no known antigen for this receptor. The input lacks base qualities; no much larger clone sits a single base away. The data were taken from a study of cytomegalovirus exposure and HLA in healthy donors (dated by TCRdb to 2017 to 2019). Some background on the complete study: According to a later analysis, the approximately 120 validation repertoires were produced on the same platform as the approximately 690 repertoires of the first cohort. Along with the roughly 670-subject first cohort, a separate validation cohort of over a hundred different subjects was used. The aim of the study was to test whether cataloging public T cell receptors could identify signatures of past pathogen exposure. The study combined high-throughput TCR immunosequencing, statistical association of individual TCRs with disease status, and machine learning to predict cytomegalovirus infection status.

Libraries were prepared through the immunoSEQ multiplex PCR assay. As for how the authors treated the data: A statistical classification framework was built to diagnose cytomegalovirus status from the catalog of TCR beta chain sequences. In TCRdb, the immuneACCESS table is reduced to in-frame sequences with V and J assigned. These tables do not hold every clone; where another copy was compared, an unresolved V gene accounts for under half, and the others remain unexplained. The V and J calls and clone size were taken over from that table, and D and trimming were inferred from the DNA. Counted in this sample were over 150,000 clones; 75% to 90% of them appeared once. More than 15% of the sample rests with the top ten. The germline V end is reduced by 5 bases and the J end by 3 bases; junction bases left unmatched: 9. From a lookup of the germline V gene, CDR1 and CDR2 are SGHVS and FQNEAQ. Taken from cysteine to phenylalanine, the CDR3 has 15 residues. The CDR3 DNA has 45 bases and is translated from base 1.

What the work shows at the level of the full study, not this receptor alone: A few of the identified cytomegalovirus-associated TCR beta chains were confirmed in vitro to be specific for cytomegalovirus antigens. It was suggested by the authors that the approach could potentially be generalized to other disease states and immunological phenotypes. Cytomegalovirus status was reported to be diagnosed by the classifier with high specificity and sensitivity in both the original and validation cohorts. Most TCR sequences were seen in very few donors, while some public TCRs were found in many individuals. Of the cluster scores, roughly 95% were above 0 in a later analysis, which found that TCRs clustered in the first cohort also tended to co-occur in the approximately 120 validation repertoires. A later analysis lacked HLA typing for the validation cohort, so it scored co-occurrence in that cohort across all 120 or so repertoires. A total of fewer than 200 TCR beta chains were listed by the study as associated with cytomegalovirus.

Donors formed part of the validation cohort, which comprised 120 subjects and was distinct from the first cohort of some 700 subjects. This clonotype was sampled from a man between 18 and 29 years old in good health and CMV-seropositive. The sample consisted of PBMCs. This sequence uses TRBV7-8 and TRBJ2-7; the central 8 bases match TRBD1. CDR3 sequence: CASSMGQEKSYEQYF. The nucleotide sequence is given as TGTGCCAGCAGCATGGGACAGGAGAAAAGCTACGAGCAGTACTTC. This CDR3, with the reference TRBV7-8 and TRBJ2-7 proteins standing in past its ends, gives the full variable domain GAGVSQSPRYKVAKRGQDVALRCDPISGHVSLFWYQQALGQGPEFLTYFQNEAQLDKSGLPSDRFFAERPEGSVSTLKIQRTQQEDSAVYLCASSMGQEKSYEQYFGPGTRLTVT.